The rows below give T cell receptor beta chains drawn from one sample of a study of CXCR3-negative and CXCR3-positive naive CD8 T cells. From the 5' RACE reads, TCRdb lists one entry per CDR3 protein and no DNA. The table lists about 39,000 distinct CDR3 sequences, with 1.5% to 2% in the top ten. Sequences were obtained from naive CXCR3- CD8+ T cells from blood. The receptors here all came from a human donor in good health. Some clones in this sample may be carry-over from other donors' samples. Both conserved end residues are part of each CDR3.

TRBV9	TRBJ2-1	CASSVVRYRTGDSYNEQFF
TRBV5-1	TRBJ1-6	CASSRSRGPDSPLHF
TRBV20-1	TRBJ2-6	CSATGSRSGANVLTF
TRBV7-9	TRBJ2-1	CASSSARTYEQFF
TRBV21-1	TRBJ2-7	CASSKALTSGGTYEQYF
TRBV7-9	TRBJ1-3	CASSWELTGDGNTIYF
TRBV27	TRBJ1-1	CASSLMEGATEAFF
TRBV6-6	TRBJ1-1	CASSSTETNTEAFF
TRBV7-9	TRBJ2-3	CASSPRQAGTDTQYF
TRBV5-1	TRBJ2-1	CASSLTRDEQFF
TRBV6-6	TRBJ2-3	CASTQLAMGTDTQYF
TRBV5-1	TRBJ2-2	CASSPGPGQGDTGELFF
TRBV6-1	TRBJ1-2	CASAGPNPYGYGYTF
TRBV12-3/TRBV12-4	TRBJ1-3	CASSLPTFGNTIYF
TRBV6-4	TRBJ2-2	CASSDSEHGELFF
TRBV7-9	TRBJ1-1	CASSSGGKAFF
TRBV6-6	TRBJ2-1	CASSGTSGGGEQFF
TRBV3-1	TRBJ2-7	CASSQEGELEDEQYF
TRBV28	TRBJ2-3	CASSPGEDTQYF